Below are 4 T cell receptor beta chains sequenced from a single sample in a study of blood T cell repertoires in COVID-19. Generated by immunoSEQ multiplex PCR, the TCRdb table keeps only in-frame clones and is missing some. The sample has approximately 180,000 clones; about 79% are singletons. Sequencing was carried out using PBMCs or T cells enriched from blood (not recorded which). The receptor set was obtained from a man in his fifties or sixties who had recovered from COVID-19.

The rearrangement links TRBV11-2 to TRBJ2-5; 10 positions agree with TRBD2. There are 16 residues in the CDR3. Trimming cost V 5 bases and J 1 base; bases outside gene matches: 7. Germline V gene sequence: CDR1 SGHAT, CDR2 FQNNGV. The DNA for the CDR3 is TGTGCCAGCAGCCGAGGATTAGCGGGGGGCCAAGAGACCCAGTACTTC. It is translated as CASSRGLAGGQETQYF.

In its sample, this clone was seen once. This chain uses TRBV6-4 with TRBJ2-3; TRBD2 matches at 8 bases. Germline values: CDR1 MRHNA, CDR2 SNTAGT. This CDR3 contains 14 residues. The trim removed 3 bases at V and 4 bases at J, leaving 3 bases unmatched. CDR3 DNA: TGTGCCAGCAGTGAGAGGACTAGCTCAGATACGCAGTATTTT. As protein: CASSERTSSDTQYF.

The chain has TRBV2 and TRBJ2-1, with TRBD2 matching 12 bases. The CDR3 length is 17 residues. Germline lookup yields CDR1 SNHLY and CDR2 FYNNEI. Trimming cost V 5 bases and J 1 base; bases outside gene matches: 6. The CDR3 coding sequence is TGTGCCAGCAGTAAGACTAGCGGGGGAGGTTCCTACAATGAGCAGTTCTTC. Protein sequence: CASSKTSGGGSYNEQFF.

The V gene is TRBV11-2, the J gene TRBJ1-1; D remains ambiguous. The CDR3 runs 12 residues. V shed 3 bases and J shed 6 bases, with 8 bases lying between them. Germline CDR1 reads SGHAT; CDR2 reads FQNNGV. Written as DNA, the CDR3 is TGTGCCAGCAGCTTCACTAGCGCTGAAGCTTTCTTT. Its protein product is CASSFTSAEAFF.